This entry lists 15 T cell receptor beta chains sequenced from one sample in a study of T cell responses to AZD1222 COVID-19 vaccine. Generated by immunoSEQ multiplex PCR, the TCRdb table keeps only in-frame clones and is missing some. Of 40,000 to 45,000 clones detected, roughly 78% appear once; the ten largest clones hold approximately 21%. Sample: peripheral blood, taken 28 days after the second dose of the MenACWY control vaccine. These receptors originate from an adult who received the MenACWY meningococcal vaccine as a control.

The chain uses TRBV19 and TRBJ1-4, with 9 nucleotides matching TRBD1. CDR1 LNHDA and CDR2 SQIVND come from the germline V gene (reference sequence). V was pared by 6 bases and J by 8 bases, with 22 bases of the junction left unmatched. This CDR3 is 19 amino acids long. The CDR3: CASRSFRMSPGQGYEKLFF. The CDR3 nucleotides are TGTGCCAGTAGGTCCTTCCGAATGTCTCCGGGACAGGGCTACGAAAAACTGTTTTTT.

V is TRBV5-4 and J is TRBJ2-1; 14 bases are a match to TRBD2. This CDR3 comprises 16 residues. In germline, CDR1 is SGHNT, CDR2 YYREEE (reference sequence). V was pared by 3 bases and J by 10 bases, with 9 bases of the junction left unmatched. The CDR3 sequence: CASSSTSGRALGEQFF. CDR3 in DNA: TGTGCCAGCAGCTCGACTAGCGGGAGGGCCCTCGGGGAGCAGTTCTTC.

The chain joins TRBV30 to TRBJ1-3; D unclear. This CDR3 is 11 amino acids long. Germline V gene sequence: CDR1 GTSNPN, CDR2 SVGIG (reference sequence). V lost 2 bases, J lost 6 bases, and 5 bases lay in between. The CDR3 is CAWSLENTIYF. CDR3 nucleotides: TGTGCCTGGAGTTTGGAAAACACCATATATTTT. The full variable domain, its missing parts supplied by reference TRBV30 and TRBJ1-3, is SQTIHQWPATLVQPVGSPLSLECTVEGTSNPNLYWYRQAAGRGLQLLFYSVGIGQISSEVPQNLSASRPQDRQFILSSKKLLLSDSGFYLCAWSLENTIYFGEGSWLTVV.

This clone qualifies as medium-sized. The gene calls are TRBV18 and TRBJ2-1; TRBD2 might be the D (6 bases). The germline V and J ends were trimmed by 3 bases and 0 bases, with 18 bases remaining between them. CDR3 length equals 18 residues. Germline V gene data show CDR1 as KGHSH and CDR2 as LQKENI. This CDR3 is CASSPIPPRGLSYNEQFF. The CDR3 DNA is TGTGCCAGCTCACCCATACCCCCTAGGGGACTCTCCTACAATGAGCAGTTCTTC.

V gene TRBV7-8 combines with J gene TRBJ2-3, with D perhaps matching TRBD2 (5 bases). There are 14 residues in the CDR3. V was clipped by 7 bases and J by 2 bases, with 13 bases between them. From germline, CDR1 is SGHVS and CDR2 FQNEAQ. This chain's CDR3 is CASTRTRVTDTQYF. The CDR3 coding sequence is TGTGCCAGCACCCGGACTCGAGTCACAGATACGCAGTATTTT.

The chain carries TRBV7-8 and TRBJ1-3, with D hard to call. Germline V lookup: CDR1 SGHVS, CDR2 FQNEAQ. The CDR3 is made up of 15 amino acids. The germline V and J ends were trimmed by 5 bases and 1 base, with 12 bases remaining between them. The CDR3 DNA follows: TGTGCCAGCAGCCCCACACCTAGTTCTGGAAACACCATATATTTT. Translating it yields CASSPTPSSGNTIYF. The full variable domain, in which reference TRBV7-8 and TRBJ1-3 provide the parts outside the CDR3, is GAGVSQSPRYKVAKRGQDVALRCDPISGHVSLFWYQQALGQGPEFLTYFQNEAQLDKSGLPSDRFFAERPEGSVSTLKIQRTQQEDSAVYLCASSPTPSSGNTIYFGEGSWLTVV.

V is TRBV27 and J is TRBJ2-6; TRBD2 might be the D (5 bases). Trimming took off 4 bases at V and 2 bases at J, with 18 bases between the two ends. This CDR3 has 18 residues. CDR1 and CDR2 (germline): MNHEY, SMNVEV (reference sequence). The CDR3 sequence: CASSSHRGPPAGANVLTF. Written as DNA, the CDR3 is TGTGCCAGCAGTTCACATCGCGGGCCCCCGGCTGGGGCCAACGTCCTGACTTTC.

This clone was seen once. The J gene is TRBJ2-5, the V gene TRBV15; TRBD2 matches 8 bases. The CDR3 loop spans 15 amino acids. V shed 7 bases, J shed 2 bases, and the junction held 9 bases outside the gene matches. In germline, CDR1 is LNHNV, CDR2 YYDKDF (reference sequence). CDR3 coding DNA: TGTGCCACCAAGGCGGGCGGGGGGTTTCAAGAGACCCAGTACTTC. It specifies CATKAGGGFQETQYF.

V gene TRBV30 combines with J gene TRBJ1-3, with D uncertain. V shed 4 bases and J shed 0 bases, with 19 bases lying between them. CDR1 is GTSNPN, CDR2 SVGIG, per germline (reference sequence). This CDR3 comprises 17 residues. Here the CDR3 reads CAWITGVGRHSGNTIYF. CDR3 nucleotides: TGTGCCTGGATTACGGGCGTAGGGCGGCACTCTGGAAACACCATATATTTT.

The genes are TRBV2 and TRBJ1-5; 12 bases map to TRBD1. Germline CDR1 reads SNHLY; CDR2 reads FYNNEI. This CDR3 spans 17 amino acids. V lost 6 bases and J lost 0; bases outside the gene matches: 6. The DNA of the CDR3 is TGTGCCAGCAGGAGGGGACAGGGGGCAAGTAGCAATCAGCCCCAGCATTTT. This translates into CASRRGQGASSNQPQHF.

The V gene is TRBV27, the J gene TRBJ2-1; TRBD1 matches 10 bases. This CDR3 comprises 15 residues. The junction had 4 bases not matched to a gene; V was cut back by 5 bases and J by 3 bases. CDR1 is MNHEY and CDR2 is SMNVEV in the germline V gene (reference sequence). The CDR3 is CASSQGTGDYNEQFF. DNA of the CDR3: TGTGCCAGCAGTCAGGGGACAGGGGACTACAATGAGCAGTTCTTC.

This chain connects TRBV3-1 (or the pseudogene TRBV3-2) to TRBJ2-1; D gene uncertain. CDR1 LGHDT and CDR2 YNNKEL come from the germline V gene (reference sequence). This CDR3 is 12 amino acids long. V shed 1 base and J shed 3 bases, with 1 base lying between them. CDR3 protein: CASSQGYNEQFF. CDR3 sequence (DNA): TGTGCCAGCAGCCAAGGCTACAATGAGCAGTTCTTC.

The V call is TRBV5-8, the J call TRBJ2-5; possible D gene TRBD1, 5 bases. Germline V lookup: CDR1 SGHTS, CDR2 YDEGEE. V was trimmed by 4 bases and J by 5 bases, leaving 27 bases between them. This CDR3 contains 18 residues. The CDR3 DNA reads TGTGCCAGCAGCCGTAGTCTATGGACACTGCTTTCCGGGGAGACCCAGTACTTC. It codes for CASSRSLWTLLSGETQYF. Full variable domain (missing parts from reference TRBV5-8 and TRBJ2-5): EAGVTQSPTHLIKTRGQQATLRCSPISGHTSVYWYQQALGLGLQFLLWYDEGEERNRGNFPPRFSGRQFPNYSSELNVNALELEDSALYLCASSRSLWTLLSGETQYFGPGTRLLVL.

This chain uses TRBV5-1 with TRBJ1-1, with D possibly being TRBD1 (5 bases). The CDR3 has 13 residues. The germline V gene encodes CDR1 SGHRS and CDR2 YFSETQ. Trimming left V 1 base short and J 4 bases short, with 8 bases between. CDR3 bases: TGCGCCAGCAGCTTGCGGGGGGGCACTGAAGCTTTCTTT. Translating gives CASSLRGGTEAFF.

The chain uses TRBV12-3 or TRBV12-4 and TRBJ1-2; tentatively, D is TRBD1 (5 bases). With 8 bases removed from V and 8 bases from J, the gap between germline ends came to 15 bases. This CDR3 is 12 amino acids long. CDR3 in amino acids: CASGRGLGGYTF. In nucleotides, the CDR3 is TGTGCCAGCGGAAGGGGCTTGGGAGGCTACACCTTC.